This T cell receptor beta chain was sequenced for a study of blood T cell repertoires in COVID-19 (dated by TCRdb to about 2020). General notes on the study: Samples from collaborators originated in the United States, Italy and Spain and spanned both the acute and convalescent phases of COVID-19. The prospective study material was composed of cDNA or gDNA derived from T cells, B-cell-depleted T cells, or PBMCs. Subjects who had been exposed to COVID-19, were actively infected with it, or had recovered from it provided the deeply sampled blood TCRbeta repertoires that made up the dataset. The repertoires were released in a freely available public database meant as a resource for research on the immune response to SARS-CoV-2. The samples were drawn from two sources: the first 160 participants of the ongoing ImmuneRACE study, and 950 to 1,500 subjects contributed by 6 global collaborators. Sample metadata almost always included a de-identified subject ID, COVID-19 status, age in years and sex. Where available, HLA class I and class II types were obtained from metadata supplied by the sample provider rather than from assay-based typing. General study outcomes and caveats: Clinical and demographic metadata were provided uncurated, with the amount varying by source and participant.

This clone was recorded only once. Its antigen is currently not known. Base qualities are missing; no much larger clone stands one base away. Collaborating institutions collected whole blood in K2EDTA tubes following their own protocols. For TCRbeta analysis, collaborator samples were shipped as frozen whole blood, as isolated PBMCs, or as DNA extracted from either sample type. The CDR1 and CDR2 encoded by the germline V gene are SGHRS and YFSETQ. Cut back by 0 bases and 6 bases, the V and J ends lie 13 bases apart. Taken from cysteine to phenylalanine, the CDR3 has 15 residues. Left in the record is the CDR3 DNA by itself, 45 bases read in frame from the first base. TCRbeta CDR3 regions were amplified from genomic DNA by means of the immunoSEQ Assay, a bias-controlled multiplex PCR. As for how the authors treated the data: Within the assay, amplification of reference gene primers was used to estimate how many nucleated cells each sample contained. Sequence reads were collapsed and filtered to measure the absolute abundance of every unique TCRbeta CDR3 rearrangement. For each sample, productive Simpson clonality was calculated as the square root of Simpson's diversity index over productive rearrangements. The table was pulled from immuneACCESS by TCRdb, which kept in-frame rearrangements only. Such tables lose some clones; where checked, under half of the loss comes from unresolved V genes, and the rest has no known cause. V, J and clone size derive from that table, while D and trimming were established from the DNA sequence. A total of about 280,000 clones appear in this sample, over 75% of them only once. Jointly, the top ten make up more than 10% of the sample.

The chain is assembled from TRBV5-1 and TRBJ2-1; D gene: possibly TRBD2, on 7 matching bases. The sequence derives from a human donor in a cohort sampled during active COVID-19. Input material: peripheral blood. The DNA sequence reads TGCGCCAGCAGCTTGGTTCGGGGGGCCCCCAATGAGCAGTTCTTC. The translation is CASSLVRGAPNEQFF.